These T cell receptor beta chains were read from a single sample in a study of T cell changes during pregnancy in multiple sclerosis. The repertoire was sequenced with immunoSEQ multiplex PCR; TCRdb's copy has only in-frame clones and lacks some. The data show roughly 80,000 clones, with around 90% seen just once and more than 1.4% held by the top ten. The sample here was peripheral blood, taken before pregnancy. The source is a female donor with multiple sclerosis, enrolled in a pregnancy study. CDR3s include the opening cysteine and the closing phenylalanine or tryptophan. A D gene is named only where the DNA matches it firmly. Some rows have no size entry. The others give once, few or many, or a class for an expanded clone.

V: TRBV9; D: TRBD1; size: NA; J: TRBJ1-4; CDR3: CASSSRDSREKLFF; DNA: TGTGCCAGCAGCTCCCGGGACAGCCGAGAAAAACTGTTTTTT
V: TRBV6-1; D: TRBD1; size: once; J: TRBJ1-3; CDR3: CASSLQGASGNTIYF; DNA: TGTGCCAGCAGCCTACAGGGGGCAAGTGGAAACACCATATATTTT
V: TRBV5-1; D: TRBD2; size: NA; J: TRBJ2-2; CDR3: CASSQRTSGGLNGELFF; DNA: TGCGCCAGCAGCCAAAGGACTAGCGGGGGGCTAAACGGGGAGCTGTTTTTT
V: TRBV5-8; D: NA; size: NA; J: TRBJ2-6; CDR3: CASTVGRSKLSGANVLTF; DNA: TGTGCCAGCACTGTGGGGCGTTCTAAGCTCTCTGGGGCCAACGTCCTGACTTTC
V: TRBV7-3; D: NA; size: NA; J: TRBJ2-1; CDR3: CASSLTFLGSNNEQFF; DNA: TGTGCCAGCAGCTTAACGTTCTTGGGGAGTAACAATGAGCAGTTCTTC
V: TRBV2; D: NA; size: NA; J: TRBJ2-5; CDR3: CASSPRGAEVGETQYF; DNA: TGTGCCAGCAGCCCACGGGGGGCCGAGGTCGGAGAGACCCAGTACTTC
V: TRBV9; D: TRBD2; size: NA; J: TRBJ2-3; CDR3: CASSGASGTQYF; DNA: TGTGCCAGCAGCGGGGCTAGCGGGACGCAGTATTTT
V: TRBV6-1; D: NA; size: NA; J: TRBJ2-7; CDR3: CASSENWAQSEQYF; DNA: TGTGCCAGCAGTGAAAATTGGGCACAGTCCGAGCAGTACTTC
V: TRBV6-6; D: TRBD1; size: once; J: TRBJ1-2; CDR3: CASNPGQNYGYTF; DNA: TGTGCCAGCAACCCGGGACAGAACTATGGCTACACCTTC
V: TRBV9; D: NA; size: NA; J: TRBJ2-3; CDR3: CASSVALGGTDTQYF; DNA: TGTGCCAGCAGCGTCGCCCTGGGCGGCACAGATACGCAGTATTTT
V: TRBV7-8; D: TRBD1; size: NA; J: TRBJ2-7; CDR3: CASSFDRVPYEQYF; DNA: TGTGCCAGCAGCTTCGACAGGGTACCCTACGAGCAGTACTTC
V: TRBV5-1; D: TRBD1; size: NA; J: TRBJ2-3; CDR3: CASSLTGGVGPTDTQYF; DNA: TGCGCCAGCAGCTTGACAGGGGGCGTGGGTCCCACGGATACGCAGTATTTT
V: TRBV2; D: TRBD2; size: NA; J: TRBJ2-3; CDR3: CASSWRTSGGFSTDTQYF; DNA: TGTGCCAGCAGTTGGAGGACTAGCGGGGGGTTTAGCACAGATACGCAGTATTTT
V: TRBV27; D: TRBD1; size: NA; J: TRBJ1-1; CDR3: CASSEHTGGAGAFF; DNA: TGTGCCAGCAGTGAACACACAGGGGGCGCAGGAGCTTTCTTT
V: TRBV19; D: NA; size: few; J: TRBJ1-6; CDR3: CASSISPRADNSPLHF; DNA: TGTGCCAGTAGTATCTCCCCCAGGGCAGATAATTCACCCCTCCACTTT
V: TRBV27; D: NA; size: once; J: TRBJ1-1; CDR3: CASSLGFSTTEAFF; DNA: TGTGCCAGCAGTTTGGGCTTCTCGACCACTGAAGCTTTCTTT
V: TRBV5-1; D: TRBD1; size: NA; J: TRBJ2-7; CDR3: CASSPGQGIHHEQYF; DNA: TGCGCCAGCAGCCCCGGACAGGGAATTCACCACGAGCAGTACTTC
V: TRBV7-2; D: NA; size: once; J: TRBJ1-4; CDR3: CASSPSTPNEKLFF; DNA: TGTGCCAGCAGCCCGAGCACTCCAAATGAAAAACTGTTTTTT
V: TRBV30; D: TRBD1; size: once; J: TRBJ1-5; CDR3: CAWSGYGSGTGRTDSNQPQHF; DNA: TGTGCCTGGAGTGGCTACGGGTCCGGGACAGGGAGGACGGATAGCAATCAGCCCCAGCATTTT
V: TRBV9; D: TRBD1; size: NA; J: TRBJ1-1; CDR3: CASNPTGSLNTEAFF; DNA: TGTGCCAGCAATCCGACAGGGTCCCTGAACACTGAAGCTTTCTTT
V: TRBV10-1; D: NA; size: NA; J: TRBJ1-2; CDR3: CASGRLGDYGYTF; DNA: TGCGCCAGCGGGCGCTTGGGAGACTATGGCTACACCTTC
V: TRBV6-5; D: TRBD1; size: NA; J: TRBJ1-1; CDR3: CASNYRGRGTEAFF; DNA: TGTGCCAGCAATTACAGGGGGCGAGGAACTGAAGCTTTCTTT
V: TRBV10-3; D: NA; size: NA; J: TRBJ2-3; CDR3: CAISGSSSRTDTQYF; DNA: TGTGCCATCAGTGGGTCTAGCTCCCGCACAGATACGCAGTATTTT
V: TRBV6-5; D: NA; size: NA; J: TRBJ2-7; CDR3: CARTLPGHPYEQYF; DNA: TGTGCCAGAACCTTACCGGGACACCCCTACGAGCAGTACTTC
V: TRBV7-2; D: NA; size: NA; J: TRBJ1-2; CDR3: CASSLDRLTQGGYTF; DNA: TGTGCCAGCAGCTTAGACAGGCTAACCCAAGGAGGCTACACCTTC
V: TRBV7-8; D: NA; size: NA; J: TRBJ2-5; CDR3: CASSLNPYPETQYF; DNA: TGTGCCAGCAGCTTAAATCCCTATCCAGAGACCCAGTACTTC
V: TRBV14; D: NA; size: NA; J: TRBJ1-2; CDR3: CASSQVSGYYGYTF; DNA: TGTGCCAGCAGCCAAGTGTCCGGGTACTATGGCTACACCTTC
V: TRBV5-6; D: NA; size: NA; J: TRBJ2-7; CDR3: CASSLVTVFEQYF; DNA: TGTGCCAGCAGCTTGGTTACAGTCTTCGAGCAGTACTTC
V: TRBV30; D: NA; size: NA; J: TRBJ1-3; CDR3: CAWSVEGNTIYF; DNA: TGTGCCTGGAGTGTAGAGGGAAACACCATATATTTT
V: TRBV6-1; D: TRBD1; size: NA; J: TRBJ1-6; CDR3: CASTGGSPLHF; DNA: TGTGCCAGCACAGGGGGCTCACCCCTCCACTTT
V: TRBV15; D: NA; size: few; J: TRBJ1-6; CDR3: CATSPWRDSYNSPLHF; DNA: TGTGCCACCAGTCCGTGGAGGGACTCCTATAATTCACCCCTCCACTTT
V: TRBV10-2; D: NA; size: NA; J: TRBJ1-5; CDR3: CASSEGGLQPQHF; DNA: TGCGCCAGCAGTGAAGGGGGTCTTCAGCCCCAGCATTTT
V: TRBV5-4; D: NA; size: NA; J: TRBJ2-7; CDR3: CASSHGAGPEQYF; DNA: TGTGCCAGCAGCCATGGGGCAGGGCCCGAGCAGTACTTC
V: TRBV19; D: TRBD1; size: once; J: TRBJ1-4; CDR3: CATVPTQGDEKLFF; DNA: TGTGCTACAGTCCCCACCCAGGGGGATGAAAAACTGTTTTTT
V: TRBV19; D: NA; size: NA; J: TRBJ1-1; CDR3: CATRLGEGAFF; DNA: TGTGCCACCCGGTTGGGGGAGGGAGCTTTCTTT
V: TRBV6-6; D: TRBD1; size: NA; J: TRBJ1-1; CDR3: CASIGRTGAYTEAFF; DNA: TGTGCCAGCATCGGAAGGACAGGCGCATACACTGAAGCTTTCTTT
V: TRBV7-3; D: NA; size: NA; J: TRBJ1-6; CDR3: CASSLTGRGNSSPLHF; DNA: TGTGCCAGCAGCTTAACGGGGCGGGGAAACAGCTCACCCCTCCACTTT
V: TRBV6-1; D: NA; size: NA; J: TRBJ2-7; CDR3: CASEYLGSSYEQYF; DNA: TGTGCCAGCGAATATTTGGGGAGTTCCTACGAGCAGTACTTC
V: TRBV6-5; D: NA; size: NA; J: TRBJ1-6; CDR3: CASSYDWSSYNSPLHF; DNA: TGTGCCAGCAGTTACGATTGGAGCTCCTATAATTCACCCCTCCACTTT
V: TRBV6-5; D: NA; size: NA; J: TRBJ2-2; CDR3: CASSYLNTGELFF; DNA: TGTGCCAGCAGTTACCTAAACACCGGGGAGCTGTTTTTT
V: TRBV5-4; D: NA; size: NA; J: TRBJ2-2; CDR3: CASSLRVGRGTGELFF; DNA: TGTGCCAGCAGCTTGCGAGTGGGCCGGGGCACCGGGGAGCTGTTTTTT
V: TRBV6-4; D: TRBD2; size: NA; J: TRBJ2-3; CDR3: CASSDSGGAADTQYF; DNA: TGTGCCAGCAGTGATAGCGGGGGGGCCGCAGATACGCAGTATTTT
V: TRBV7-9; D: NA; size: few; J: TRBJ1-2; CDR3: CASSREAGYGYTF; DNA: TGTGCCAGCAGTCGGGAGGCGGGCTATGGCTACACCTTC
V: TRBV30; D: NA; size: NA; J: TRBJ2-2; CDR3: CAWSVLSGGLNTGELFF; DNA: TGTGCCTGGAGTGTACTATCTGGGGGCCTCAACACCGGGGAGCTGTTTTTT
V: TRBV2; D: NA; size: NA; J: TRBJ1-2; CDR3: CASSESVRLQGLYGYTF; DNA: TGTGCCAGCAGTGAGTCGGTCCGGCTCCAGGGGCTCTATGGCTACACCTTC
V: TRBV4-1; D: TRBD1; size: NA; J: TRBJ1-4; CDR3: CASSQGTGWGEKLFF; DNA: TGCGCCAGCAGCCAAGGGACAGGGTGGGGTGAAAAACTGTTTTTT
V: TRBV27; D: NA; size: NA; J: TRBJ2-2; CDR3: CASSLTRDIGELFF; DNA: TGTGCCAGCAGTTTAACGCGGGATATCGGGGAGCTGTTTTTT
V: TRBV5-1; D: TRBD1; size: NA; J: TRBJ1-6; CDR3: CASSKEGQGVESPLHF; DNA: TGCGCCAGCAGCAAAGAAGGACAGGGGGTTGAGTCACCCCTCCACTTT
V: TRBV19; D: TRBD1; size: NA; J: TRBJ1-1; CDR3: CASKESTGVGPLNTEAFF; DNA: TGTGCCAGTAAAGAATCGACAGGGGTTGGGCCCTTGAACACTGAAGCTTTCTTT
V: TRBV4-2; D: NA; size: few; J: TRBJ1-1; CDR3: CASNLAMNTEAFF; DNA: TGTGCCAGTAACCTGGCAATGAACACTGAAGCTTTCTTT
V: TRBV13; D: TRBD1; size: NA; J: TRBJ2-7; CDR3: CASSSGQGGEQYF; DNA: TGTGCCAGCAGCTCAGGACAGGGCGGAGAGCAGTACTTC
V: TRBV15; D: TRBD1; size: NA; J: TRBJ1-4; CDR3: CATSTRTGPLEGELFF; DNA: TGTGCCACCAGCACGCGGACAGGGCCTCTTGAAGGAGAACTGTTTTTT
V: TRBV12-5; D: TRBD2; size: NA; J: TRBJ2-1; CDR3: CASVLLRTSGRNEQFF; DNA: TGTGCTAGTGTCCTCCTGCGGACTAGCGGGCGGAATGAGCAGTTCTTC